Shown below are 10 T cell receptor beta chains from a single sample sequenced in a study of shared clonotypes between healthy human individuals. Clones were sequenced by immunoSEQ multiplex PCR, and TCRdb holds only the in-frame ones, with some missing. The data contain about 2.3 million clones, more than 80% of them seen just once; the ten biggest clones take up under 0.45%. The sample taken for sequencing was naive CD4+ T cells from PBMCs. Subset in this sample: CD45RA+ positively selected. These receptors all come from a man aged 18 to 35 in good health. Some clones in this sample may be carry-over from other donors' samples.

This chain uses TRBV5-1 with TRBJ2-2; either TRBD1 or TRBD2 may fit D (5 bases each). This CDR3 has 12 residues. The germline V gene has CDR1 SGHRS and CDR2 YFSETQ. V lost 5 bases, J lost 7 bases, and 9 bases lay in between. CDR3: CASRRDLGELFF. In DNA form, the CDR3 reads TGCGCCAGCAGACGGGACCTCGGGGAGCTGTTTTTT.

The rearrangement joins TRBV6-5 to TRBJ1-5; no clear D gene. Germline CDR1 and CDR2: MNHEY and SVGAGI. The CDR3 has 14 amino acids. The ends were cut back, 2 bases at V and 4 bases at J, with 9 bases in the middle. CDR3 region: CASSYRQMNQPQHF. CDR3 sequence (DNA): TGTGCCAGCAGTTACAGGCAGATGAATCAGCCCCAGCATTTT.

J is TRBJ2-1 and V is TRBV5-1, with D uncertain. The CDR3 sequence is 14 residues long. Germline CDR1 SGHRS, CDR2 YFSETQ. V lost 6 bases and J 4 bases, leaving 14 bases between the germline ends. The CDR3 protein is CASTSNPDYNEQFF. Written as DNA, the CDR3 is TGCGCCAGCACCTCAAACCCGGATTACAATGAGCAGTTCTTC.

This chain joins TRBV10-3 and TRBJ2-5; TRBD2 matches 12 bases. This CDR3 comprises 13 residues. V lost 6 bases to trimming and J lost 11 bases; unmatched junction nucleotides: 7. Germline lookup yields CDR1 ENHRY and CDR2 SYGVKD. The CDR3 DNA follows: TGTGCCATCAGGGCTAGCGGGAGGGATGAGCAGTACTTC. Amino acid sequence: CAIRASGRDEQYF.

The J gene is TRBJ2-7, the V gene TRBV28, with 9 bases identical to TRBD2. Germline V gene lookup returns CDR1 MDHEN and CDR2 SYDVKM. Trimming took 6 bases from V and 2 from J; bases not matched to a gene: 11. This CDR3 region has 16 residues. CDR3 DNA: TGTGCCAGCAGCTCACCCGGGACTAGCTCGGCCTACGAGCAGTACTTC. Encoded protein: CASSSPGTSSAYEQYF.

The chain is built from TRBV6-5 and TRBJ1-2, with D uncertain. Trimming shortened V by 6 bases and J by 2 bases, and 10 bases separated the two germline ends. The CDR3 is 13 amino acids. CDR1 is MNHEY and CDR2 is SVGAGI in the germline V gene. DNA for the CDR3: TGTGCCAGCAGAGAGGACTTGAACTATGGCTACACCTTC. Protein: CASREDLNYGYTF.

The rearrangement uses TRBV5-6 and TRBJ1-2, with D possibly matching TRBD1 (5 bases). CDR1 is SGHDT and CDR2 is YYEEEE in the germline V gene. CDR3 size: 13 residues. The V end lost 2 bases, the J end lost 4 bases, and 9 bases lay between the germline ends. CDR3: CASSFQGPYGYTF. CDR3 sequence (DNA): TGTGCCAGCAGCTTTCAGGGACCCTATGGCTACACCTTC.

The chain couples TRBV6-6 to TRBJ1-5; no definite D call. Trimming shortened V by 0 bases and J by 7 bases, and 10 bases separated the two germline ends. The CDR3 runs to 14 residues. Germline V CDR1 and CDR2: MNHNY, SVGAGI (reference sequence). For the CDR3, the DNA is TGTGCCAGCAGTTACTCGAGAGATGTACAGCCCCAGCATTTT. Encoded protein: CASSYSRDVQPQHF.

V and J are TRBV10-3 and TRBJ1-5; D remains unclear. The CDR3 loop spans 16 amino acids. From germline, CDR1 is ENHRY and CDR2 SYGVKD. V lost 3 bases and J 1 base, leaving 13 bases between the germline ends. The CDR3 coding sequence is TGTGCCATCAGTGAACGGGCAGCCGCGAGCAATCAGCCCCAGCATTTT. Protein sequence: CAISERAAASNQPQHF.

V gene TRBV7-2 combines with J gene TRBJ1-2; D is unclear. V was clipped by 1 base and J by 3 bases, with 9 bases between them. Germline V lookup: CDR1 SGHTA, CDR2 FQGNSA. The CDR3 consists of 14 residues. The CDR3 sequence is CASSLDVQDYGYTF. The CDR3, as DNA: TGTGCCAGCAGCTTAGATGTACAAGACTATGGCTACACCTTC.